This T cell receptor beta chain was sequenced in a study of PD-1 blockade in classical Hodgkin lymphoma. Study details: The nivolumab dose that patients received was 3 mg/kg, given intravenously every 2 weeks. Study-wide points: Reports indicated that newly diagnosed patients had lower baseline TCR diversity than healthy donors did.

Relapse was seen in all patients after autologous stem cell transplantation, and brentuximab vedotin exposure was variable. Best response was recorded as complete response, partial response or progressive disease. To note about this clone: The target antigen is unknown.

Generated by immunoSEQ multiplex PCR, the TCRdb table keeps only in-frame clones and is missing some. The sample includes 25,000 to 30,000 clones, around 69% of them seen just once. V was pared by 4 bases and J by 3 bases, with 16 bases between. The CDR3 runs to 15 residues. The germline V gene has CDR1 SQVTM and CDR2 ANQGSEA. The clonotype originates from a human donor with classical Hodgkin lymphoma. V gene TRBV29-1 combines with J gene TRBJ2-1; either TRBD1 or TRBD2 may supply D (5 bases each). Sample: peripheral blood mononuclear cells (PBMCs), taken before the second cycle of nivolumab. CDR3: CSVAGTALYYNEQFF. The CDR3 DNA reads as TGCAGCGTTGCCGGGACCGCTTTATACTACAATGAGCAGTTCTTC.